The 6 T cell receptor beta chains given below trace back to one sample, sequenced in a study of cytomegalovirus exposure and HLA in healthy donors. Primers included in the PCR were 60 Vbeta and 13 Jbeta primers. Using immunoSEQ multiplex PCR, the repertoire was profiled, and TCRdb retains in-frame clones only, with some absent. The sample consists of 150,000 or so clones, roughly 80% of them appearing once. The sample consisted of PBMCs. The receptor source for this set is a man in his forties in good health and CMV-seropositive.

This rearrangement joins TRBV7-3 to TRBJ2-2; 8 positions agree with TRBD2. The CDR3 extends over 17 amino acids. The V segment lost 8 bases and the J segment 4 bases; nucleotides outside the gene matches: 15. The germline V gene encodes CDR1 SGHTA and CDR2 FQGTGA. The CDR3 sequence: CASPSGTRDPITGELFF. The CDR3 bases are TGTGCCAGCCCTTCGGGGACTAGAGATCCAATCACCGGGGAGCTGTTTTTT.

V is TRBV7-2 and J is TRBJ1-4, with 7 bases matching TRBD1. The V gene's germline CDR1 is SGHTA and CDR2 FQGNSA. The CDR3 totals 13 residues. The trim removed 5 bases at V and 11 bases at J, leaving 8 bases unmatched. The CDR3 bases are TGTGCCAGCAGCGTAGACAGGGTCGGGAAACTGTTTTTT. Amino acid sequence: CASSVDRVGKLFF.

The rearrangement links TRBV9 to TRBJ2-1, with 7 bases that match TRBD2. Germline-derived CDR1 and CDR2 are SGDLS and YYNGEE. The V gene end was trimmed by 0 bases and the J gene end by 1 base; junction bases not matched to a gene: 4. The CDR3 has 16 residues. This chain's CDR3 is CASSVGGSGSYNEQFF. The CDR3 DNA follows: TGTGCCAGCAGCGTAGGAGGTAGCGGGTCCTACAATGAGCAGTTCTTC.

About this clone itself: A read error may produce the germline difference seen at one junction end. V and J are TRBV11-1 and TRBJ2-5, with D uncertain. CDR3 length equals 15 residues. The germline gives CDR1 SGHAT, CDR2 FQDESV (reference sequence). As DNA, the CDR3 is TGTACCAGCAGCCGCGCGGCCCTAACACCGGGGACCCAGTACTTC. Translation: CTSSRAALTPGTQYF. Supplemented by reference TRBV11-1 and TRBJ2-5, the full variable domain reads EAEVAQSPRYKITEKSQAVAFWCDPISGHATLYWYRQILGQGPELLVQFQDESVVDDSQLPKDRFSAERLKGVDSTLKIQPAELGDSAMYLCTSSRAALTPGTQYFGPGTRLLVL.

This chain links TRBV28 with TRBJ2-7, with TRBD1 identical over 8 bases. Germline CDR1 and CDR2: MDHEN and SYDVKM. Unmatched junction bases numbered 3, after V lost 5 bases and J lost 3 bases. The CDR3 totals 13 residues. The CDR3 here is CASSDRGRYEQYF. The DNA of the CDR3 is TGTGCCAGCAGTGACAGGGGACGCTACGAGCAGTACTTC.

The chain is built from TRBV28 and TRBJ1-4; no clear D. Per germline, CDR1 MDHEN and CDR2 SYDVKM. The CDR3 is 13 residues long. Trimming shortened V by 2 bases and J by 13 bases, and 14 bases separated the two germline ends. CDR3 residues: CASSLRVPRVLFF. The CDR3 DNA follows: TGTGCCAGCAGTTTAAGAGTCCCCCGCGTACTGTTTTTT.